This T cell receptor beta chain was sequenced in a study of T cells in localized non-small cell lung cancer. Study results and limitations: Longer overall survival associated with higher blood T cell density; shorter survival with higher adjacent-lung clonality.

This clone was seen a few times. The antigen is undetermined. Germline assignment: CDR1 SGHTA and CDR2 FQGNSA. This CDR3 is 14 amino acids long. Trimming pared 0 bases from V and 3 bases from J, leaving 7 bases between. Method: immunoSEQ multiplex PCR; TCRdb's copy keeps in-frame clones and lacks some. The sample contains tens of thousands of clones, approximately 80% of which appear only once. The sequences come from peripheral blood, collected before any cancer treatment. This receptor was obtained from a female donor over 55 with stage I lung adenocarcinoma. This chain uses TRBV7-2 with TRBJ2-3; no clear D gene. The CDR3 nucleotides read TGTGCCAGCAGCTTAGCCCGCGGAACAGATACGCAGTATTTT. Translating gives CASSLARGTDTQYF.